This T cell receptor (beta chain) was captured in a study of CD8+ T cells in alopecia areata. General study results and limits: Among the top 100, expanded CD8+ clones, as well as scalp clonality, were significantly decreased by tofacitinib. In scalp and blood during tofacitinib, many expanded lesional clones persisted.

V shed 5 bases and J shed 4 bases, with 18 bases lying between them. CDR1 is MNHNS and CDR2 is SASEGT in the germline V gene. The CDR3 consists of 15 residues. Treatment here: oral pan-JAK inhibitor, 5-10 mg twice daily. Worth noting for this clone: Its antigen is still unknown.

cDNA serving as the sequencing template came from extracted, reverse transcribed RNA. This table comes from immunoSEQ multiplex PCR, and its TCRdb copy is limited to in-frame clones, with some not included. The sample holds under 200,000 clones, 55% to 75% seen once. This chain connects TRBV6-1 to TRBJ2-7, with D maybe TRBD1 (7 bases). The sequences come from CD4+ T cells sorted from blood, collected at week 4, from a patient treated with tofacitinib. This receptor was obtained from a human donor with alopecia areata. CDR3 bases: TGTGCCAGCAGTCCTAGGGAGGAGGGGGCTTACGAGCAGTACTTC. This sequence encodes CASSPREEGAYEQYF.